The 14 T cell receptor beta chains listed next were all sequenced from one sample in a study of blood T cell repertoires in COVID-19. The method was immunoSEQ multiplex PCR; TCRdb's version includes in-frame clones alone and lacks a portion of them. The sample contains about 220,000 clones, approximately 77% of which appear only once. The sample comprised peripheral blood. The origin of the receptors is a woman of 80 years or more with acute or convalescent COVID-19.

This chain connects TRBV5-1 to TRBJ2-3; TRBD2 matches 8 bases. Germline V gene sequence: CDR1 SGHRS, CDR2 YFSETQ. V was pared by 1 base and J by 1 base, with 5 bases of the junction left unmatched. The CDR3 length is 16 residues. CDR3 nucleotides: TGCGCCAGCAGCTTGACGGGGGGGACGGGCACAGATACGCAGTATTTT. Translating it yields CASSLTGGTGTDTQYF.

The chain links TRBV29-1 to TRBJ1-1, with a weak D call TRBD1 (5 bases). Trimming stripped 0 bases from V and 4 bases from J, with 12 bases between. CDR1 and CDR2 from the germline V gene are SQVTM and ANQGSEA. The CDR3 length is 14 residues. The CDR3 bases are TGCAGCGTTGAAGATTCTCCGGACACCACTGAAGCTTTCTTT. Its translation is CSVEDSPDTTEAFF. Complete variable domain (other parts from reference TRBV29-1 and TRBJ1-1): SAVISQKPSRDICQRGTSLTIQCQVDSQVTMMFWYRQQPGQSLTLIATANQGSEATYESGFVIDKFPISRPNLTFSTLTVSNMSPEDSSIYLCSVEDSPDTTEAFFGQGTRLTVV.

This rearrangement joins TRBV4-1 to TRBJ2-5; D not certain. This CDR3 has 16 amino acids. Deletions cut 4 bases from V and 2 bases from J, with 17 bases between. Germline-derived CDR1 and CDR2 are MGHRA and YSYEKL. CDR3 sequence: CASSLMLGSRQETQYF. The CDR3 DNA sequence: TGCGCCAGCAGCCTCATGCTCGGGTCCCGGCAAGAGACCCAGTACTTC.

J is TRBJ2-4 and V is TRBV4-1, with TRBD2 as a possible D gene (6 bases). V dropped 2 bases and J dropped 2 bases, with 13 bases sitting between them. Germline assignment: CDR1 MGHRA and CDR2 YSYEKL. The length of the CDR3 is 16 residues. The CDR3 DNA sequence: TGCGCCAGCAGCCAAATGCCGGGACTCTCCAAAAACATTCAGTACTTC. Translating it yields CASSQMPGLSKNIQYF.

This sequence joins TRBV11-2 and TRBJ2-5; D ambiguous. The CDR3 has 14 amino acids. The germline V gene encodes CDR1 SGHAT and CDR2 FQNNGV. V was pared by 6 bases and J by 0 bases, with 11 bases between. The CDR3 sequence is CASSYNPHQETQYF. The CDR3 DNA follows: TGTGCCAGCAGTTATAATCCCCACCAAGAGACCCAGTACTTC.

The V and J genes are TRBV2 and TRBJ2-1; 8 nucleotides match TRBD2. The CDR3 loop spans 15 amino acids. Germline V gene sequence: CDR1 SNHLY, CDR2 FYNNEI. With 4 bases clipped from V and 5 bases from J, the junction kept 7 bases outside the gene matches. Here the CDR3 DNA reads TGTGCCAGCAGTGTTCGCGGGGGGACGAACAATGAGCAGTTCTTC. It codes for CASSVRGGTNNEQFF.

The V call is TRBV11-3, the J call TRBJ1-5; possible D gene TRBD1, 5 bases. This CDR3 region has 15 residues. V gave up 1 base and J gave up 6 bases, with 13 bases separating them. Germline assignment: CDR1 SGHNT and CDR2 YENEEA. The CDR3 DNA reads TGTGCCAGCAGCTTAGGGACGCAGGGTCGTCAGCCCCAGCATTTT. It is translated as CASSLGTQGRQPQHF.

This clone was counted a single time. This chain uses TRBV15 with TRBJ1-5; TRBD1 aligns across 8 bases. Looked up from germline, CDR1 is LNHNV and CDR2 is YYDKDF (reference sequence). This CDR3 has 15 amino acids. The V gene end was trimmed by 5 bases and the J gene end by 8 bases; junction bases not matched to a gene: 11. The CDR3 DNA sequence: TGTGCCACCAGCTCCTTGCAGGGGGCCATAGAGCCCCAGCATTTT. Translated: CATSSLQGAIEPQHF. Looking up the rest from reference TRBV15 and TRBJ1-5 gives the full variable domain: DAMVIQNPRYQVTQFGKPVTLSCSQTLNHNVMYWYQQKSSQAPKLLFHYYDKDFNNEADTPDNFQSRRPNTSFCFLDIRSPGLGDTAMYLCATSSLQGAIEPQHFGDGTRLSIL.

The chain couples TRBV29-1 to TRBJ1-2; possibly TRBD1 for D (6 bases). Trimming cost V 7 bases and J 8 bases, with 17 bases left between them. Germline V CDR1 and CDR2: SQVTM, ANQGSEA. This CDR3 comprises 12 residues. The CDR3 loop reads CSDLKQGGGYTF. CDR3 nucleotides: TGCAGCGACTTAAAACAGGGCGGAGGCTACACCTTC.

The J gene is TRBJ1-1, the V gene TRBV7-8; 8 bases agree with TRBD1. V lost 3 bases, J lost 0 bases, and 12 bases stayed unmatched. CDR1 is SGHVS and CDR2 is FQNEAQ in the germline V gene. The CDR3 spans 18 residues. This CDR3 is CASSFLISTGGLNTEAFF. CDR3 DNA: TGTGCCAGCAGCTTCCTCATCTCTACAGGGGGACTGAACACTGAAGCTTTCTTT.

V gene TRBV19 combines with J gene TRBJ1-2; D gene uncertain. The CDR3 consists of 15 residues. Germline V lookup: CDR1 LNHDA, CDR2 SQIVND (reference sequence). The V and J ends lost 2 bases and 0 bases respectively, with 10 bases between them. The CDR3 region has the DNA TGTGCCAGTAGTATACCAGGTTTAGCTAACTATGGCTACACCTTC. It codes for CASSIPGLANYGYTF.

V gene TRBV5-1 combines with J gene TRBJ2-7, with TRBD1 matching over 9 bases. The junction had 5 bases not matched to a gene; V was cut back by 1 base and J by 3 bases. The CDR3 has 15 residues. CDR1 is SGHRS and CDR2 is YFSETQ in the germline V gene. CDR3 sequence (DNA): TGCGCCAGCAGCTTGAACACAGGGGGCGGCTACGAGCAGTACTTC. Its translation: CASSLNTGGGYEQYF.

DNA for the CDR3: TGTGCCAGCAGTTACTCGTTCCTCCGGGGGGCGGATGAGCAGTTCTTC. It codes for CASSYSFLRGADEQFF. The chain carries TRBV6-5 and TRBJ2-1; the D gene is possibly TRBD2 (7 bases). Germline V gene sequence: CDR1 MNHEY, CDR2 SVGAGI. The length of the CDR3 is 16 residues. Trimming took off 0 bases at V and 8 bases at J, with 17 bases between the two ends.

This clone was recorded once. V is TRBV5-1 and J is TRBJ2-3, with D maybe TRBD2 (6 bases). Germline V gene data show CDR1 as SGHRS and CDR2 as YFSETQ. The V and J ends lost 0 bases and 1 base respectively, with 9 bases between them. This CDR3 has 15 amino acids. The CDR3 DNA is TGCGCCAGCAGCTTGGTTGAGCGGGGCACAGATACGCAGTATTTT. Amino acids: CASSLVERGTDTQYF.